The sequence of this TCR beta chain was determined in a study of T-cell memory formation after mild COVID-19. Study background: There were largely donor-specific TCR clusters.

The V end lost 0 bases, the J end lost 6 bases, and 9 bases lay between the germline ends. The length of the CDR3 is 14 residues. Germline CDR1 and CDR2: SGHVS and FNYEAQ. The study, taken as a whole, reports: Mainly CM and EM harbored the contracting CD4+ clones; mainly EMRA harbored the CD8+ ones.

Researchers used 5'RACE with constant-segment primers to make TCR alpha and TCR beta cDNA libraries that carry sample barcodes and UMIs. TCRdb passed the 5' RACE reads through MiXCR, listing each CDR3 protein once. Here the sample spans 390,000 or so distinct CDR3 sequences, about a sixth being singletons. This clonotype was detected ten times or more. Its antigen is as yet unknown. The sample consisted of PBMCs or a T cell subset sorted from them (not recorded which). V and J are TRBV7-6 and TRBJ2-1; D perhaps matches TRBD2 (6 bases). This sequence was found in a man between 18 and 35 years old who had mild COVID-19 (a few samples of this study predate the infection). Cell type and time point are not known. CDR3: CASSLASLANEQFF. In nucleotides, the CDR3 is TGTGCCAGCAGCTTAGCGTCACTAGCCAATGAGCAGTTCTTC.